Reported below is one T cell receptor beta chain. This record comes from a study of blood T cell repertoires in COVID-19. Study background: In each case, the material was cDNA or gDNA derived from T cells, B-cell-depleted T cells, or PBMCs.

V dropped 2 bases and J dropped 4 bases, with 8 bases sitting between them. Germline CDR1 reads MNHEY; CDR2 reads SVGAGI. CDR3 length: 14 residues. Data came from immunoSEQ multiplex PCR; TCRdb stores just in-frame clones and leaves some out. This sample carries under 250,000 clones, around 85% of them seen once, and the ten largest clones take 5% to 7%. The chain employs TRBV6-5 and TRBJ2-2; the D gene is possibly TRBD1 (6 bases). This receptor was identified in a woman aged 60-70 years with active or convalescent COVID-19. Sequencing input: peripheral blood. The CDR3 DNA sequence: TGTGCCAGCAGTTACGGGGGCGGCACCGGGGAGCTGTTTTTT. Residues: CASSYGGGTGELFF.